The clone carrying this TCR beta chain is medium-sized (0.01 to 0.1%) by share. The CDR3 consists of 15 residues. V lost 7 bases, J lost 1 base, and 16 bases lay in between. TRBV12-4/TRBJ1-2 clonotypes were amplified with adaptor-ligated barcode primers. One entry per CDR3 protein, called by TCRdb with MiXCR from the multiplex PCR reads. The data contain about 2,500 distinct CDR3 sequences, 2.4% of them singletons. The sorted Tregs were CD4+CD25+CD127-/low cells. J is TRBJ1-2 and V is TRBV12-3 or TRBV12-4; D is ambiguous. The receptor's source is a female donor with breast cancer. The specimen was tumor-infiltrating Tregs sorted from the breast tumor. In nucleotides, the CDR3 is TGTGCCAGCACCATCAGACACAGAATTAACTATGGCTACACCTTC. It specifies CASTIRHRINYGYTF.